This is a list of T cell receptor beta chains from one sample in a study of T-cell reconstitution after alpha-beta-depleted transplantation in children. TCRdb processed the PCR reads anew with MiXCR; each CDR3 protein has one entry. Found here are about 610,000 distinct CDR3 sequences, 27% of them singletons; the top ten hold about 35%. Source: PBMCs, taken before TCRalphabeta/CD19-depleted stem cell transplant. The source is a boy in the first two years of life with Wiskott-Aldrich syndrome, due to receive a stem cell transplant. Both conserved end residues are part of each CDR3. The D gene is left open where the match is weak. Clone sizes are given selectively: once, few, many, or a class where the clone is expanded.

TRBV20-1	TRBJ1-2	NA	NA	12	TGCAGTGCTACCGACAGTAACTATGGCTACACCTTC	CSATDSNYGYTF
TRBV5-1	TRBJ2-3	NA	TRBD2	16	TGCGCCAGCAGCTTGGTGCTAGCGGGGGATCTAGATACGCAGTATTTT	CASSLVLAGDLDTQYF
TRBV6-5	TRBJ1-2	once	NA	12	TGTGCCAGCAGATTGGACGGCTATGGCTACACCTTC	CASRLDGYGYTF
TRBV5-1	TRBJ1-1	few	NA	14	TGTGCCAGCAGCTTAGAAGGGCCAAACACTGAAGCTTTCTTT	CASSLEGPNTEAFF
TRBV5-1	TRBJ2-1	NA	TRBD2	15	TGCGCCAGCAGCTCCGGGACTAGCGGGAGGGGAGAGCAGTTCTTC	CASSSGTSGRGEQFF
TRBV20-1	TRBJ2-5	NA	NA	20	TGCAGTGCTAGAGCCTGGAGGATAGAGGGCGACTCGGGATTCCAAGAGACCCAGTACTTC	CSARAWRIEGDSGFQETQYF
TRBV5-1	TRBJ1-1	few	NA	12	TGCGCCAGCGGGGCGGGGAACACTGAAGCTTTCTTT	CASGAGNTEAFF
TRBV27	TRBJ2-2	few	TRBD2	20	TGTGCCAGCAGTCCCCCGGGACTAGCGGGAGGGCTCTTCAGCACCGGGGAGCTGTTTTTT	CASSPPGLAGGLFSTGELFF
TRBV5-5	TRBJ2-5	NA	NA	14	TGTGCCAGCAGCCGACAGGGACTGAGAGAGACCCAGTACTTC	CASSRQGLRETQYF
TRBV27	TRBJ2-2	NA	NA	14	TGTGCCAGTTCCGGCGCCACGAACACCGGGGAGCTGTTTTTT	CASSGATNTGELFF
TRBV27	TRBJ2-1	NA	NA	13	TGTGCCAGCAGTCCGCGACAGTACAATGAGCAGTTCTTC	CASSPRQYNEQFF
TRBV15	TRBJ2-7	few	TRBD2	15	TGTGCCACCAGCAGAGAAAAGGGACTAGCCTACGAGCAGTACTTC	CATSREKGLAYEQYF
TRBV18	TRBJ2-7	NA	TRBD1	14	TGTGCCAGCTCACTTAGACAGGGGGAGTACGAGCAGTACTTC	CASSLRQGEYEQYF
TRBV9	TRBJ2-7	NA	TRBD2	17	TGTGCCAGCAGCGTCGCTAGTTCGGCTAGCGGGAGGGACGAGCAGTACTTC	CASSVASSASGRDEQYF
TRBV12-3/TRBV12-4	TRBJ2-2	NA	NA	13	TGTGCCAGCAGTCCCATCAACACCGGGGAGCTGTTTTTT	CASSPINTGELFF
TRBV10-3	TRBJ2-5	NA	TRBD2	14	TGTGCCATCAGCCCCACTAGCGCTCAAGAGACCCAGTACTTC	CAISPTSAQETQYF
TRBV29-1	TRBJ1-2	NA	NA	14	TGCAGCGTTGACGGACAGCTGACAAACTATGGCTACACCTTC	CSVDGQLTNYGYTF
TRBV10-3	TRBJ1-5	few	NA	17	TGTGCCATCAGTGAGTCGATGCCGGGGACCAGCAATCAGCCCCAGCATTTT	CAISESMPGTSNQPQHF
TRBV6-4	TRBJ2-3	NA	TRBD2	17	TGTGCCAGCAGTGCAACTCTAGCGGGAGGCGTCACAGATACGCAGTATTTT	CASSATLAGGVTDTQYF
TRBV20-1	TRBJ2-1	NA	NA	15	TGCAGTGCTAGAGATAGGGCTGGCTCCTACAATGAGCAGTTCTTC	CSARDRAGSYNEQFF
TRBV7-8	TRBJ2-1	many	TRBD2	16	TGTGCCAGCAGCCCTGTTTTAGCGGGTTCCTACAATGAGCAGTTCTTC	CASSPVLAGSYNEQFF
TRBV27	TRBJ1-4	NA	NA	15	TGTGCCAGCAGTTTACAGGGAGAGACAGCCCTGAGACTGTTTTTT	CASSLQGETALRLFF
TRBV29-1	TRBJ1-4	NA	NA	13	TGCAGCGTTGAACAGGCAACTAATGAAAAACTGTTTTTT	CSVEQATNEKLFF
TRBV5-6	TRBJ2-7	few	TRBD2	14	TGTGCCAGCAGCCGGACTAGCGGGTACTACGAGCAGTACTTC	CASSRTSGYYEQYF
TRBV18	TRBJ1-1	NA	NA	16	TGTGCCAGCTCACCAAGTGGGTGGCAGGCGGGTACTGAAGCTTTCTTT	CASSPSGWQAGTEAFF
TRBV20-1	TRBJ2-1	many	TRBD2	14	TGCAGTGCGAAGCGGGGAAGCTCCTACAATGAGCAGTTCTTC	CSAKRGSSYNEQFF
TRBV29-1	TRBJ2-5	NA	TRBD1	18	TGCAGCGTTGAAGACCTTAATTCCGGGACAGGATCTAAGGAGACCCAGTACTTC	CSVEDLNSGTGSKETQYF
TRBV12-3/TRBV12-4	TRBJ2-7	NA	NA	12	TGTGCCAGCAGTTTATTCGTTGGCGAGCAGTACTTC	CASSLFVGEQYF
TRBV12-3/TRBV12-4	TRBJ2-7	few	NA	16	TGTGCCAGCAGCCCGGTACAGGGCGAAACCTCCTACGAGCAGTACTTC	CASSPVQGETSYEQYF
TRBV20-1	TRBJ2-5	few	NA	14	TGCAGTGCTAGAAGGGACCCTTCGGAGGGGACCCAGTACTTC	CSARRDPSEGTQYF